This section outlines one TCR beta chain sequence together with its context. The target antigen is unknown. The V gene's germline CDR1 is SGHAT and CDR2 FQDESV (reference sequence). The CDR3 has 15 amino acids. V shed 4 bases and J shed 1 base, with 13 bases lying between them. The protocol was immunoSEQ multiplex PCR, while the TCRdb copy is restricted to in-frame clones and leaves out a portion. Of 150,000 or so clones listed, about 88% are singletons. The record originates from a study of radiation and T cells in renal cell carcinoma. Background on the study: Nephrectomy followed 15 Gy stereotactic body radiation by 4 weeks. Study results and caveats: Pretreatment tumor biopsies were lacking, so baseline clonotypes are unknown.

Time point here: baseline pretreatment blood. This sample's treatment: 15 Gy SBRT to primary tumor, nephrectomy 4 weeks later. After SBRT, blood was collected at 2 and 4 weeks, plus baseline. The rearrangement joins TRBV11-1 to TRBJ2-5; D possibly matches TRBD1 or TRBD2 (5 bases each). The TCR sequence derives from a woman aged 45-65 years with renal cell carcinoma. The sequences come from blood, collected from a patient whose treatment included radiotherapy and nephrectomy. Here the CDR3 reads CASSSSPGPQETQYF. The CDR3 nucleotides read TGTGCCAGCAGCTCCTCGCCGGGACCCCAAGAGACCCAGTACTTC.